This T cell receptor beta chain originates from a study of T cell responses to AZD1222 COVID-19 vaccine. Sequencing used immunoSEQ multiplex PCR; TCRdb keeps in-frame clones, though not all of them. This table has 150,000 to 200,000 clones, roughly 92% appearing once. With respect to this clone: Its antigen is not known.

Findings and limits, study-wide: Spike regions recognized by vaccine-associated CD4 TCRs spanned the protein, led by 160-218 and 743-854.

The CDR3 extends over 14 amino acids. The germline V gene encodes CDR1 SGHRS and CDR2 YFSETQ. V was cut by 0 bases and J by 5 bases, with 12 bases left in between. This TCR derives from an adult who received the MenACWY meningococcal vaccine as a control. The chain recombines TRBV5-1 with TRBJ2-7; D may correspond to TRBD1 or TRBD2 (7 bases each). Sequences were derived from peripheral blood, sampled 28 days after the second dose of the MenACWY control vaccine. CDR3 residues: CASSLAQGGNEQYF. The CDR3 nucleotides read TGCGCCAGCAGCTTGGCCCAGGGGGGGAACGAGCAGTACTTC. The full variable domain, completed using reference TRBV5-1 and TRBJ2-7, is KAGVTQTPRYLIKTRGQQVTLSCSPISGHRSVSWYQQTPGQGLQFLFEYFSETQRNKGNFPGRFSGRQFSNSRSEMNVSTLELGDSALYLCASSLAQGGNEQYFGPGTRLTVT.